This T cell receptor beta chain was sequenced during a study of CD8+CD57+ T cells in acquired aplastic anemia. Broader study findings: Researchers reported that CD8+ Simpson's diversity was not significantly different in patients versus controls.

It was patients with CD8+CD57+ cell expansion by flow cytometry who were chosen for sequencing. The patients all had a severe acquired aplastic anemia diagnosis. This clonotype has a count of ten or more. Antigen: not known. The TCR beta profiling, which covered VDJ combination and CDR3 sequence, was carried out using genomic DNA as the template. TCRdb re-analysed the reads in MiXCR, keeping a single row per CDR3 protein. The sample carries 160,000 or so distinct CDR3 sequences, 47% recorded once. The CDR3 has 16 amino acids. Germline V gene lookup returns CDR1 SGHTA and CDR2 FQGNSA. The junction had 9 bases not matched to a gene; V was cut back by 5 bases and J by 6 bases.

The TCR was taken from a human donor with aplastic anemia. V gene TRBV7-2 combines with J gene TRBJ2-3, with 12 positions matching TRBD2. The specimen was sorted CD4+, CD8+, or CD8+CD57+ T cells (not recorded which) from PBMCs. The CDR3 sequence is CASSRLLAGGLDTQYF. Here the CDR3 DNA reads TGTGCCAGCAGCCGCCTTCTAGCGGGGGGGCTCGATACGCAGTATTTT.